This T cell receptor (beta chain) was captured in a study of shared clonotypes between healthy human individuals. Looked up from germline, CDR1 is KGHSH and CDR2 is LQKENI. There are 13 residues in the CDR3. TCRdb's table, derived via immunoSEQ multiplex PCR, lists solely in-frame clones and lacks some. Among 850,000 to 1,200,000 clones listed, 60% to 80% were seen once. The sequencing sample was made of memory CD4+ T cells sorted from blood. Subset here: CD45RA-negative fraction. This receptor was obtained from a man younger than 35 in good health. This rearrangement joins TRBV18 to TRBJ2-5, with D perhaps matching TRBD2 (5 bases). Near its end, the DNA agrees better with TRBJ2-7, so the J call may be wrong. CDR3 loop: CASSPGNLGEQYF. The CDR3 DNA follows: TGTGCCAGCTCACCCGGGAACTTGGGCGAGCAGTACTTC.